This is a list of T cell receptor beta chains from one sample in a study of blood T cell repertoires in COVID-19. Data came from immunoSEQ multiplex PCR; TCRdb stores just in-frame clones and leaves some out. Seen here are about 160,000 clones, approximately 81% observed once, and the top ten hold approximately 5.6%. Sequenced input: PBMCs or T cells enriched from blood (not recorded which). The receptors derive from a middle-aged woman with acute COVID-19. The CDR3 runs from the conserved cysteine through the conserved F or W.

cdr3_aa: CTSSHPRVVPNSPLHF
v_call: TRBV1
j_call: TRBJ1-6

cdr3_aa: CASSALAGASNEQFF
v_call: TRBV7-3
j_call: TRBJ2-1

cdr3_aa: CAISLTSGRDEQFF
v_call: TRBV10-3
j_call: TRBJ2-1

cdr3_aa: CASSLRGGNSNEQFF
v_call: TRBV5-4
j_call: TRBJ2-1

cdr3_aa: CALTSGRGYNEQFF
v_call: TRBV30
j_call: TRBJ2-1

cdr3_aa: CASRRGQYSTGELFF
v_call: TRBV27
j_call: TRBJ2-2

cdr3_aa: CASSLRTGLYEKLFF
v_call: TRBV11-2
j_call: TRBJ1-4

cdr3_aa: CASRSTRGASTEAFF
v_call: TRBV6-5
j_call: TRBJ1-1

cdr3_aa: CASSVAPGVAGELFF
v_call: TRBV9
j_call: TRBJ2-2

cdr3_aa: CASSLAFYSNQPQHF
v_call: TRBV7-8
j_call: TRBJ1-5

cdr3_aa: CSAAIGSETQYF
v_call: TRBV29-1
j_call: TRBJ2-5

cdr3_aa: CASSLRGTNEKLFF
v_call: TRBV7-9
j_call: TRBJ1-4

cdr3_aa: CASSLEIRRTEAFF
v_call: TRBV5-1
j_call: TRBJ1-1

cdr3_aa: CASSLQGTETQYF
v_call: TRBV5-4
j_call: TRBJ2-5

cdr3_aa: CASSRRGGDGYTF
v_call: TRBV7-9
j_call: TRBJ1-2

cdr3_aa: CASSQPGGRGTRYF
v_call: TRBV14
j_call: TRBJ2-5

cdr3_aa: CASSLASVKGNEQFF
v_call: TRBV5-1
j_call: TRBJ2-1

cdr3_aa: CAWTPRWGFKGTQYF
v_call: TRBV30
j_call: TRBJ2-3

cdr3_aa: CASSLGTGDTQYF
v_call: TRBV5-8
j_call: TRBJ2-3

cdr3_aa: CASSPGLTVNSPLHF
v_call: TRBV3-1/TRBV3-2
j_call: TRBJ1-6

cdr3_aa: CASRAGSSGNTIYF
v_call: TRBV3-1/TRBV3-2
j_call: TRBJ1-3

cdr3_aa: CASRQTGGNTEAFF
v_call: TRBV5-6
j_call: TRBJ1-1

cdr3_aa: CASSSSAVANTGELFF
v_call: TRBV7-9
j_call: TRBJ2-2

cdr3_aa: CASSPGQGYGNTIYF
v_call: TRBV19
j_call: TRBJ1-3

cdr3_aa: CASSQGLAGGPQYF
v_call: TRBV3-1/TRBV3-2
j_call: TRBJ2-5

cdr3_aa: CASGPTGIETQYF
v_call: TRBV5-1
j_call: TRBJ2-5

cdr3_aa: CASSPHIYYGYTF
v_call: TRBV12-3/TRBV12-4
j_call: TRBJ1-2

cdr3_aa: CASSVALTSSYNEQFF
v_call: TRBV9
j_call: TRBJ2-1

cdr3_aa: CASSLFVNLASSNQPQHF
v_call: TRBV28
j_call: TRBJ1-5

cdr3_aa: CSASIAGGGLAKNIQYF
v_call: TRBV20-1
j_call: TRBJ2-4

cdr3_aa: CASSPGGRASYEQYF
v_call: TRBV27
j_call: TRBJ2-7

cdr3_aa: CSVELAGDSTDTQYF
v_call: TRBV29-1
j_call: TRBJ2-3

cdr3_aa: CASSPNRGDYGYTF
v_call: TRBV5-4
j_call: TRBJ1-2

cdr3_aa: CASSTREGFTNEQFF
v_call: TRBV5-6
j_call: TRBJ2-1

cdr3_aa: CASSPRGGQGIYGYTF
v_call: TRBV27
j_call: TRBJ1-2

cdr3_aa: CASSPGTSDPDTQYF
v_call: TRBV2
j_call: TRBJ2-3

cdr3_aa: CATSRRTSTVSDTQYF
v_call: TRBV15
j_call: TRBJ2-3

cdr3_aa: CSVRTRDRDTEAFF
v_call: TRBV29-1
j_call: TRBJ1-1

cdr3_aa: CASSWSGPGRTDTQYF
v_call: TRBV5-1
j_call: TRBJ2-3

cdr3_aa: CASSLIAGALYEQYF
v_call: TRBV3-1/TRBV3-2
j_call: TRBJ2-7

cdr3_aa: CASRAGTSLEAFF
v_call: TRBV2
j_call: TRBJ1-1

cdr3_aa: CASSVNYREGRETQYF
v_call: TRBV2
j_call: TRBJ2-5

cdr3_aa: CASSPRQGAITEAFF
v_call: TRBV5-1
j_call: TRBJ1-1

cdr3_aa: CASKRGGWNTEAFF
v_call: TRBV6-5
j_call: TRBJ1-1

cdr3_aa: CASFGRVTNYGYTF
v_call: TRBV19
j_call: TRBJ1-2

cdr3_aa: CASGLRTSGRNTGELFF
v_call: TRBV12-5
j_call: TRBJ2-2

cdr3_aa: CATGSALVNEQFF
v_call: TRBV24-1
j_call: TRBJ2-1

cdr3_aa: CASSYSGQGGSPLHF
v_call: TRBV6-5
j_call: TRBJ1-6

cdr3_aa: CASSPGGETQYF
v_call: TRBV6-5
j_call: TRBJ2-5

cdr3_aa: CASRDSTSNSPLHF
v_call: TRBV6-5
j_call: TRBJ1-6

cdr3_aa: CASSVSGGRGETQYF
v_call: TRBV2
j_call: TRBJ2-5

cdr3_aa: CASSERQGASSQHF
v_call: TRBV2
j_call: TRBJ1-5

cdr3_aa: CASSLAAQLNTEAFF
v_call: TRBV5-4
j_call: TRBJ1-1

cdr3_aa: CSGSSGSPSYNEQFF
v_call: TRBV20-1
j_call: TRBJ2-1

cdr3_aa: CARSFSSGRAPYEQYF
v_call: TRBV5-3
j_call: TRBJ2-7

cdr3_aa: CASPKGTGSSNTEAFF
v_call: TRBV28
j_call: TRBJ1-1

cdr3_aa: CASRTTSGSSGEQFF
v_call: TRBV19
j_call: TRBJ2-1

cdr3_aa: CASSDASGFSYNEQFF
v_call: TRBV2
j_call: TRBJ2-1

cdr3_aa: CASSVTGATNEKLFF
v_call: TRBV9
j_call: TRBJ1-4